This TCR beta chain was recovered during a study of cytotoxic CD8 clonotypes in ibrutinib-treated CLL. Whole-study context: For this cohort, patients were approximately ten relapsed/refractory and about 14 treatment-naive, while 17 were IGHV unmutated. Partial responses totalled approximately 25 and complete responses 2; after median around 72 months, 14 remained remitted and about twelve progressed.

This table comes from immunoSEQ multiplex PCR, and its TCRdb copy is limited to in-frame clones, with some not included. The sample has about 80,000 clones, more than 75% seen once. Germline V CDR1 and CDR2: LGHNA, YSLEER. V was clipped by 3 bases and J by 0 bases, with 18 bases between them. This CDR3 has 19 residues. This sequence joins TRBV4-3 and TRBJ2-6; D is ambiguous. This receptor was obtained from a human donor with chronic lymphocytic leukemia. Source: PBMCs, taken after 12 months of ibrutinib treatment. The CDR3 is CASSQVPGHPLSGANVLTF. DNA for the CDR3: TGCGCCAGCAGCCAGGTCCCCGGGCACCCCCTCTCTGGGGCCAACGTCCTGACTTTC.